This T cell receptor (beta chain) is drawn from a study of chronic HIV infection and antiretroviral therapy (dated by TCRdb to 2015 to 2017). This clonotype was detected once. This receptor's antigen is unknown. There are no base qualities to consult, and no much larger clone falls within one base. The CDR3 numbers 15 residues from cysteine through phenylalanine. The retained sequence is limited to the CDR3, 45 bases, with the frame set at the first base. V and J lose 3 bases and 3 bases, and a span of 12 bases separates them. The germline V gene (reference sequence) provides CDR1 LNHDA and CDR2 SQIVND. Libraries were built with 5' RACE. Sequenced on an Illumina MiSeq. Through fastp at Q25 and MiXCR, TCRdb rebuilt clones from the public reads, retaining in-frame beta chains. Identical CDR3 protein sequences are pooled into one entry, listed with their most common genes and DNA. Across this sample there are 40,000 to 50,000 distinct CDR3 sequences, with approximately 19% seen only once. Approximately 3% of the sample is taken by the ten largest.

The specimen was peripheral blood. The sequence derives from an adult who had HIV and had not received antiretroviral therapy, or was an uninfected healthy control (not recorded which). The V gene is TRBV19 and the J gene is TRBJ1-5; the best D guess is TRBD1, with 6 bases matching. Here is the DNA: TGTGCCAGTAGTATGATACAGGGATTCAATCAGCCCCAGCATTTT. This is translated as CASSMIQGFNQPQHF.